The 18 T cell receptor beta chains below all came from one sample that was sequenced in a study of shared clonotypes between healthy human individuals. Only CD45RO-negative cells positively selected for CCR7 counted as naive CD8 cells, so terminally differentiated effector memory CD45RA+ cells were excluded. TCRdb keeps only in-frame clones here, not all; method: immunoSEQ multiplex PCR. The data hold roughly 770,000 clones, with just over 95% observed a single time. The sample consisted of naive CD8+ T cells sorted from blood. The receptors stem from a man aged 25-45 years in good health.

Of note for this clone: Other DNA sequences in this specimen translate into the identical CDR3. The rearrangement joins TRBV27 to TRBJ2-7; D gene uncertain. CDR1 is MNHEY, CDR2 SMNVEV, per germline (reference sequence). Trimming removed 5 bases from V and 3 bases from J, with 8 bases in between. The CDR3 spans 12 residues. Here the CDR3 reads CASSRSGYEQYF. DNA for the CDR3: TGTGCCAGCAGTCGTAGTGGCTACGAGCAGTACTTC.

The J gene is TRBJ1-3, the V gene TRBV9, with TRBD1 identical over 8 bases. CDR1 is SGDLS and CDR2 is YYNGEE in the germline V gene. CDR3 size: 13 residues. The ends lost 3 bases at V and 5 bases at J; junction bases unmatched: 1. The DNA of the CDR3 is TGTGCCAGCAGCGCAGGGGGCCGAAACACCATATATTTT. It codes for CASSAGGRNTIYF.

V is TRBV13 and J is TRBJ2-1; no clear D. V lost 4 bases, J lost 10 bases, and 14 bases lay in between. CDR1 PRHDT and CDR2 FYEKMQ come from the germline V gene (reference sequence). CDR3 length equals 13 residues. The CDR3 DNA is TGTGCCAGCAGCTCTCCGCCGGGTAACGAGCAGTTCTTC. Amino acids: CASSSPPGNEQFF.

This chain connects TRBV18 to TRBJ1-1, with D perhaps TRBD1 (6 bases). Germline values: CDR1 KGHSH, CDR2 LQKENI. Trimming took off 3 bases at V and 1 base at J, with 9 bases between the two ends. This CDR3 has 14 amino acids. CDR3 sequence: CASSPSTGNTEAFF. CDR3 sequence (DNA): TGTGCCAGCTCACCTTCGACAGGGAACACTGAAGCTTTCTTT.

The chain joins TRBV9 to TRBJ1-2, with D hard to call. Trimming shortened V by 3 bases and J by 2 bases, and 17 bases separated the two germline ends. The CDR3 spans 16 residues. Germline CDR1 is SGDLS and CDR2 is YYNGEE. CDR3 coding DNA: TGTGCCAGCAGCGCAACGTTAAACGGGGTAAACTATGGCTACACCTTC. This sequence encodes CASSATLNGVNYGYTF.

This chain joins TRBV5-1 and TRBJ2-7; no clear D. The CDR3 loop spans 12 amino acids. V was cut by 5 bases and J by 3 bases, with 9 bases left in between. The germline CDR1 and CDR2 sequences are SGHRS and YFSETQ. Written as DNA, the CDR3 is TGCGCCAGCAGAATGGGAAACTACGAGCAGTACTTC. Its protein is CASRMGNYEQYF.

The chain uses TRBV7-9 and TRBJ2-7; D possibly matches TRBD1 or TRBD2 (5 bases each). Germline V gives CDR1 SEHNR, CDR2 FQNEAQ (reference sequence). Trimming stripped 5 bases from V and 5 bases from J, with 16 bases between. The CDR3 is 14 residues long. CDR3 loop: CASSPPKGSNEQYF. The CDR3 DNA follows: TGTGCCAGCAGCCCCCCCAAGGGGAGCAACGAGCAGTACTTC.

The chain combines TRBV7-2 with TRBJ2-7; 10 nucleotides line up with TRBD2. The V and J ends lost 5 bases and 3 bases, in that order; junction bases with no gene match: 13. This CDR3 is built from 17 residues. The germline V gene has CDR1 SGHTA and CDR2 FQGNSA. As DNA, the CDR3 is TGTGCCAGCAGCCCTGTGGAGGGCCTAGCGGGAGTCTACGAGCAGTACTTC. Residues: CASSPVEGLAGVYEQYF.

The chain carries TRBV10-2 and TRBJ2-3; TRBD2 matches at 7 bases. Germline V gene lookup returns CDR1 WSHSY and CDR2 SAAADI. The CDR3 runs to 15 residues. Losses at the gene ends were 3 bases for V and 2 bases for J; bases not matched to a gene: 5. The CDR3 loop is CASSEEAGYTDTQYF. The CDR3 DNA follows: TGCGCCAGCAGTGAAGAAGCGGGGTACACAGATACGCAGTATTTT.

The chain couples TRBV27 to TRBJ2-3; 11 positions agree with TRBD2. Germline CDR1 and CDR2: MNHEY and SMNVEV (reference sequence). This CDR3 comprises 16 residues. Germline trimming cut 5 bases from V and 4 bases from J; bases unmatched to any gene: 8. CDR3: CASSPRLAGRSDTQYF. DNA of the CDR3: TGTGCCAGCAGTCCTCGACTAGCGGGACGATCAGATACGCAGTATTTT.

V is TRBV29-1 and J is TRBJ1-1; possibly TRBD1 for D (6 bases). Trimming took off 2 bases at V and 4 bases at J, with 11 bases between the two ends. The CDR3 is 13 residues long. Germline V gene lookup returns CDR1 SQVTM and CDR2 ANQGSEA. The CDR3 coding sequence is TGCAGCGTTGAACCAGGGGCCAGCACTGAAGCTTTCTTT. Encoded protein: CSVEPGASTEAFF.

CDR3 region: CASSPQEPYEQYF. The DNA of the CDR3 is TGCGCCAGCTCCCCGCAGGAACCTTACGAGCAGTACTTC. The J gene is TRBJ2-7, the V gene TRBV4-1; D ambiguous. The germline V gene encodes CDR1 MGHRA and CDR2 YSYEKL. The CDR3 is made up of 13 amino acids. V lost 8 bases and J 4 bases, leaving 15 bases between the germline ends.

This CDR3 is CASSKVTIDYEQYF. DNA for the CDR3: TGTGCCAGCAGCAAAGTGACGATAGACTACGAGCAGTACTTC. The V call is TRBV21-1, the J call TRBJ2-7. TRBV21-1 constitutes a pseudogene. The CDR3 consists of 14 residues.

This chain links TRBV29-1 with TRBJ2-1; 10 bases agree with TRBD2. V lost 4 bases to trimming and J lost 9 bases; unmatched junction nucleotides: 9. The germline V gene has CDR1 SQVTM and CDR2 ANQGSEA. The CDR3 extends over 14 amino acids. CDR3 in amino acids: CSVVLLAGLVEQFF. The CDR3 nucleotides read TGCAGCGTTGTTTTACTAGCGGGATTAGTTGAGCAGTTCTTC.

The chain links TRBV7-2 to TRBJ2-1; possibly TRBD2 for D (5 bases). The V gene lost 0 bases and the J gene lost 0 bases, with 6 bases spanning the gap. CDR1 SGHTA and CDR2 FQGNSA come from the germline V gene. The CDR3 runs 15 residues. CDR3: CASSLAGSSYNEQFF. The CDR3 coding sequence is TGTGCCAGCAGCTTAGCAGGGAGCTCCTACAATGAGCAGTTCTTC. Drawing the rest from reference TRBV7-2 and TRBJ2-1, the complete variable domain is GAGVSQSPSNKVTEKGKDVELRCDPISGHTALYWYRQSLGQGLEFLIYFQGNSAPDKSGLPSDRFSAERTGGSVSTLTIQRTQQEDSAVYLCASSLAGSSYNEQFFGPGTRLTVL.

The sample holds one count of this clone. The rearrangement uses TRBV27 and TRBJ2-7; 9 bases are a match to TRBD2. V dropped 5 bases and J dropped 3; count of bases not matched to a gene: 11. The CDR3 spans 16 residues. Germline CDR1 MNHEY, CDR2 SMNVEV (reference sequence). The CDR3 spells CASSLFLASGNYEQYF. CDR3 DNA: TGTGCCAGCAGTCTCTTCTTGGCTAGCGGGAACTACGAGCAGTACTTC.

The rearrangement joins TRBV7-6 to TRBJ2-7; D perhaps matches TRBD2 (5 bases). V was pared by 5 bases and J by 7 bases, with 24 bases between. Germline-derived CDR1 and CDR2 are SGHVS and FNYEAQ. The CDR3 runs 16 residues. CDR3 in DNA: TGTGCCAGCAGCCCCCTGCACAGCAGACGTCAGCGGGAGCAGTACTTC. Its translation is CASSPLHSRRQREQYF.

The chain carries TRBV7-9 and TRBJ2-3; 9 nucleotides align to TRBD1. The CDR3 is made up of 17 amino acids. Trimming cost V 2 bases and J 4 bases; bases outside gene matches: 10. CDR1 is SEHNR, CDR2 FQNEAQ, per germline (reference sequence). CDR3 nucleotide sequence: TGTGCCAGCAGCTTAATTGGGAAACAGGGGGCGTCAGATACGCAGTATTTT. Translated: CASSLIGKQGASDTQYF.